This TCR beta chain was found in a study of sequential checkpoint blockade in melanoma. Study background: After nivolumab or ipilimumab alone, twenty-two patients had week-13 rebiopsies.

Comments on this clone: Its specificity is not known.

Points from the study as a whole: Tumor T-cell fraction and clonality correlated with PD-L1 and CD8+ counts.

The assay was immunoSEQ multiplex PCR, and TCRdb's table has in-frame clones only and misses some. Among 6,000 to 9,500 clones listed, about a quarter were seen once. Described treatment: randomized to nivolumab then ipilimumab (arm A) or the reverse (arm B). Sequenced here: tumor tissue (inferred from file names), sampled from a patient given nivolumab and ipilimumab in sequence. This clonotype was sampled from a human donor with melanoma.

The CDR3 here is CASSLRDVFYGYTF. The CDR3 nucleotides read TGTGCCAGCAGCTTACGGGACGTCTTCTATGGCTACACCTTC. The chain combines TRBV11-3 with TRBJ1-2, with D possibly TRBD1 on 5 matching bases. Germline CDR1 SGHNT, CDR2 YENEEA. The V gene lost 2 bases and the J gene lost 4 bases, with 11 bases spanning the gap. The CDR3 contains 14 residues.